There are many counts of the clone carrying this T cell receptor beta chain. Its antigen remains unknown. CD25-based Treg depletion was applied to purified naive CD4+ T cells. The TRBV12-4/TRBJ1-2 clonotypes were amplified using barcode primers with ligated adaptors. One entry per CDR3 protein results from TCRdb running MiXCR on the multiplex PCR reads. The sample gives about 950 distinct CDR3 sequences, 8.4% of which show up once; more than 75% is in the top ten. The CDR3 length is 13 residues. J lost 4 bases, V lost 5 bases, and 4 bases had no gene match. General study results and limits: Tumor Tregs overlapped most with tumor, then blood, naive CD4+ cells.

The chain recombines TRBV12-3 or TRBV12-4 with TRBJ1-2, with TRBD1 matching over 7 bases. This receptor was obtained from a female donor with breast cancer. Source material: naive CD4+ T cells sorted from blood. Subset of the sample: naive CD4+ T cells, CD4+CD45RA+CD25-. The DNA of the CDR3 is TGTGCCAGCAGTGCACAGGGGATCTATGGCTACACCTTC. It translates to CASSAQGIYGYTF.